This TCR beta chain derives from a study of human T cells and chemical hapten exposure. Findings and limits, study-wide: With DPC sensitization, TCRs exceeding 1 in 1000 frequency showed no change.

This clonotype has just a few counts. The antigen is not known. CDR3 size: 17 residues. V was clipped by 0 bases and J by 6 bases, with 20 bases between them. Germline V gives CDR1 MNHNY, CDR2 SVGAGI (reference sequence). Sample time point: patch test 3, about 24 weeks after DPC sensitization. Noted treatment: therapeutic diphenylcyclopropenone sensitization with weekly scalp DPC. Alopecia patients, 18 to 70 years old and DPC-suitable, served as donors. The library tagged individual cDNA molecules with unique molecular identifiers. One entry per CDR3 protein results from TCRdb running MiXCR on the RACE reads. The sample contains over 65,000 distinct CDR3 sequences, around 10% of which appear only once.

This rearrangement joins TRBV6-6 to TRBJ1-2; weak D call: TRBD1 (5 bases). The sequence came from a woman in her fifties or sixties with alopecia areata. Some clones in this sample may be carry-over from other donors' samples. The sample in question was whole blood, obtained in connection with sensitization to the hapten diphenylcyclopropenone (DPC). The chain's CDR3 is CASSYSMTPFRENGYTF. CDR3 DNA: TGTGCCAGCAGTTACTCGATGACCCCTTTCAGGGAGAATGGCTACACCTTC.